This passage covers 21 T cell receptor beta chains from one sample sequenced in a study of response to subunit inactivated influenza vaccine. A single record per CDR3 protein comes from TCRdb applying MiXCR to the RT-PCR reads. The table has roughly 500,000 distinct CDR3 sequences, approximately 15% seen once. The sequencing here drew on CD4+ T cells sorted from PBMCs, taken approximately 25 months after vaccination. The receptors here all came from a man aged 45 to 70 who received an inactivated influenza vaccine.

CDR3 protein: CASSITWVSGGAYYNEQFF. CDR3 coding DNA: TGTGCCAGTAGTATAACCTGGGTTAGCGGGGGGGCCTATTACAATGAGCAGTTCTTC. The gene calls are TRBV19 and TRBJ2-1, with 11 bases lining up with TRBD2. From germline, CDR1 is LNHDA and CDR2 SQIVND (reference sequence). With 2 bases clipped from V and 4 bases from J, the junction kept 13 bases outside the gene matches. The CDR3 contains 19 residues.

This clonotype was counted at least ten times. The V call is TRBV7-2, the J call TRBJ2-3, with D hard to call. This CDR3 region has 12 residues. Germline-derived CDR1 and CDR2 are SGHTA and FQGNSA. The V end lost 3 bases, the J end lost 3 bases, and 4 bases lay between the germline ends. CDR3 coding DNA: TGTGCCAGCAGCTTTATGACAGATACGCAGTATTTT. It translates to CASSFMTDTQYF. Combining the CDR3 with reference TRBV7-2 and TRBJ2-3 gives the whole variable domain GAGVSQSPSNKVTEKGKDVELRCDPISGHTALYWYRQSLGQGLEFLIYFQGNSAPDKSGLPSDRFSAERTGGSVSTLTIQRTQQEDSAVYLCASSFMTDTQYFGPGTRLTVL.

The chain is built from TRBV5-5 and TRBJ1-5; no firm D call. The CDR3 consists of 14 residues. V lost 3 bases and J lost 9, with 16 bases in between. Germline lookup yields CDR1 SGHKS and CDR2 YYEKEE (reference sequence). CDR3: CASSSRYESGPQHF. As DNA, the CDR3 is TGTGCCAGCAGCTCACGGTACGAATCAGGGCCCCAGCATTTT.

This clonotype was picked up many times. The V gene is TRBV29-1, the J gene TRBJ2-3, with D perhaps matching TRBD2 (5 bases). Trimming took off 5 bases at V and 2 bases at J, with 14 bases between the two ends. The CDR3 sequence is 14 residues long. Germline lookup yields CDR1 SQVTM and CDR2 ANQGSEA. The CDR3 region has the DNA TGCAGCGTTTCTAACGGGAACCCCACAGATACGCAGTATTTT. It yields the protein CSVSNGNPTDTQYF.

There are a few counts of this clonotype. This chain links TRBV6-1 with TRBJ1-5, with D perhaps matching TRBD1 (5 bases). Germline CDR1 reads MNHNS; CDR2 reads SASEGT. This CDR3 is built from 16 residues. V was clipped by 1 base and J by 3 bases, with 13 bases between them. The CDR3 bases are TGTGCCAGCAGTGAAGGAGGAGGGGCCTACAATCAGCCCCAGCATTTT. Translation: CASSEGGGAYNQPQHF.

This clonotype occurred a few times. This chain links TRBV7-9 with TRBJ2-4; maybe TRBD2 (5 bases). Trimming stripped 3 bases from V and 4 bases from J, with 7 bases between. Germline V gene data show CDR1 as SEHNR and CDR2 as FQNEAQ (reference sequence). The CDR3 has 13 amino acids. CDR3 residues: CASSLPGKNIQYF. The CDR3 coding sequence is TGTGCCAGCAGCTTGCCGGGAAAAAACATTCAGTACTTC.

This clonotype was counted ten times or more. The chain joins TRBV29-1 to TRBJ2-1; possibly TRBD1 or TRBD2 for D (5 bases each). CDR1 is SQVTM and CDR2 is ANQGSEA in the germline V gene. The CDR3 is 13 residues long. Deletions cut 7 bases from V and 0 bases from J, with 10 bases between. The CDR3 region is CSAGSLSYNEQFF. For the CDR3, the DNA is TGCAGCGCAGGGAGCCTCTCCTACAATGAGCAGTTCTTC.

The J gene is TRBJ2-7, the V gene TRBV5-1; 8 bases map to TRBD2. The CDR3 runs 13 residues. The germline gives CDR1 SGHRS, CDR2 YFSETQ. V shed 0 bases, J shed 6 bases, and the junction held 2 bases outside the gene matches. The CDR3 region is CASSLATSGEQYF. As DNA, the CDR3 is TGCGCCAGCAGCTTGGCCACTAGCGGCGAGCAGTACTTC. The full variable domain, rest sourced from reference TRBV5-1 and TRBJ2-7, is KAGVTQTPRYLIKTRGQQVTLSCSPISGHRSVSWYQQTPGQGLQFLFEYFSETQRNKGNFPGRFSGRQFSNSRSEMNVSTLELGDSALYLCASSLATSGEQYFGPGTRLTVT.

This clonotype was observed at least ten times. The rearrangement uses TRBV3-1 and TRBJ1-2, with 7 bases matching TRBD1. Germline V gene data show CDR1 as LGHDT and CDR2 as YNNKEL (reference sequence). This CDR3 spans 13 amino acids. Unmatched junction bases numbered 7, after V lost 3 bases and J lost 9 bases. The CDR3 sequence: CASSHQPGQSYTF. In DNA, the CDR3 is TGTGCCAGCAGCCACCAACCGGGACAGAGCTACACCTTC.

This clonotype has a handful of counts. V is TRBV11-1 and J is TRBJ2-5; the D is unclear. V gave up 5 bases and J gave up 1 base, with 23 bases separating them. In germline, CDR1 is SGHAT, CDR2 FQDESV (reference sequence). This CDR3 contains 18 residues. This chain's CDR3 is CASSRPLGTSRLQETQYF. In DNA form, the CDR3 reads TGTGCCAGCAGCCGACCTCTAGGAACCTCGCGGCTCCAAGAGACCCAGTACTTC. Filled out from reference TRBV11-1 and TRBJ2-5, the complete variable domain reads EAEVAQSPRYKITEKSQAVAFWCDPISGHATLYWYRQILGQGPELLVQFQDESVVDDSQLPKDRFSAERLKGVDSTLKIQPAELGDSAMYLCASSRPLGTSRLQETQYFGPGTRLLVL.

This clonotype was detected many times. J is TRBJ2-3 and V is TRBV4-3; a weak D match, TRBD2 (5 bases). With 3 bases removed from V and 1 base from J, the gap between germline ends came to 17 bases. Germline CDR1 and CDR2: LGHNA and YSLEER. The CDR3 length is 17 residues. The CDR3 region has the DNA TGCGCCAGCAGCCAGAGTTTTGCATCCGGGGGCACAGATACGCAGTATTTT. Amino acid sequence: CASSQSFASGGTDTQYF.

The chain couples TRBV28 to TRBJ2-5, with D hard to call. Germline V gene data show CDR1 as MDHEN and CDR2 as SYDVKM. CDR3 length: 13 residues. V lost 6 bases and J 4 bases, leaving 12 bases between the germline ends. CDR3 protein: CASSERTGETQYF. CDR3 coding DNA: TGTGCCAGCAGCGAGAGAACGGGAGAGACCCAGTACTTC.

There are many counts of this clonotype. The V and J genes are TRBV11-2 and TRBJ1-2, with TRBD1 matching over 7 bases. V lost 2 bases and J lost 3; bases outside the gene matches: 9. Germline CDR1 reads SGHAT; CDR2 reads FQNNGV. The CDR3 sequence is 16 residues long. The CDR3 DNA reads TGTGCCAGCAGCTTACTGAGGGGGCGCACAGACTATGGCTACACCTTC. Protein sequence: CASSLLRGRTDYGYTF.

This clonotype was recorded a few times. The chain links TRBV29-1 to TRBJ1-2; 10 bases are shared with TRBD1. The CDR3 runs 14 residues. Germline-derived CDR1 and CDR2 are SQVTM and ANQGSEA. J was trimmed by 2 bases and V by 3 bases; bases with no gene match: 3. The CDR3 is CSVDPTGGNYGYTF. CDR3 DNA sequence: TGCAGCGTTGACCCGACAGGGGGCAACTATGGCTACACCTTC. The variable domain in full, with the rest retrieved from reference TRBV29-1 and TRBJ1-2, is SAVISQKPSRDICQRGTSLTIQCQVDSQVTMMFWYRQQPGQSLTLIATANQGSEATYESGFVIDKFPISRPNLTFSTLTVSNMSPEDSSIYLCSVDPTGGNYGYTFGSGTRLTVV.

The V gene is TRBV6-2 or TRBV6-3, the J gene TRBJ1-5; a possible D gene is TRBD1 (5 bases). This CDR3 is built from 15 residues. Trimming shortened V by 1 base and J by 1 base, and 8 bases separated the two germline ends. Germline CDR1 and CDR2: MNHEY and SVGEGT. The CDR3 protein is CASSYFRVSNQPQHF. Written as DNA, the CDR3 is TGTGCCAGCAGTTACTTCAGGGTGAGCAATCAGCCCCAGCATTTT.

This clonotype was seen only a few times. The V and J genes are TRBV3-1 and TRBJ2-5; D is perhaps TRBD2 (5 bases). Germline lookup yields CDR1 LGHDT and CDR2 YNNKEL (reference sequence). V dropped 4 bases and J dropped 13 bases, with 16 bases sitting between them. The CDR3 covers 12 residues. The CDR3 sequence is CASSLPSTGRYF. The CDR3, as DNA: TGTGCCAGCAGCCTTCCTAGCACGGGTCGGTACTTC.

V and J are TRBV4-2 and TRBJ2-7, with 10 bases identical to TRBD2. Germline V gives CDR1 LGHNA, CDR2 YNFKEQ. The CDR3 sequence is 17 residues long. The V gene end was trimmed by 0 bases and the J gene end by 3 bases; junction bases not matched to a gene: 8. CDR3 DNA: TGTGCCAGCAGCCAAGATCATGGGACTAGCGCAATCTACGAGCAGTACTTC. Encoded protein: CASSQDHGTSAIYEQYF.

V and J are TRBV10-3 and TRBJ2-7; D may match TRBD1 or TRBD2 (5 bases each). The germline gives CDR1 ENHRY, CDR2 SYGVKD. The germline V and J ends were trimmed by 4 bases and 2 bases, with 6 bases remaining between them. CDR3 length: 12 amino acids. The CDR3 coding sequence is TGTGCCATCAGTGGGGACCCCTACGAGCAGTACTTC. This gives the protein CAISGDPYEQYF.

The chain employs TRBV5-1 and TRBJ2-5; the match to TRBD2 covers 9 bases. Germline V gives CDR1 SGHRS, CDR2 YFSETQ. The CDR3 has 16 amino acids. Trimming took 0 bases from V and 3 from J; bases not matched to a gene: 6. The CDR3 region is CASSLATIAGEETQYF. The DNA for the CDR3 is TGCGCCAGCAGCTTGGCCACGATAGCGGGAGAAGAGACCCAGTACTTC.

The gene calls are TRBV7-9 and TRBJ2-5; the D gene could be TRBD1 or TRBD2 (5 bases each). Germline-derived CDR1 and CDR2 are SEHNR and FQNEAQ (reference sequence). This CDR3 has 14 amino acids. With 8 bases removed from V and 2 bases from J, the gap between germline ends came to 15 bases. The CDR3 DNA sequence: TGTGCCAGCGGCCTGGGTGGGGGACAAGAGACCCAGTACTTC. This translates into CASGLGGGQETQYF.

The chain joins TRBV6-2 or TRBV6-3 to TRBJ2-1, with 9 bases lining up with TRBD2. V gave up 6 bases and J gave up 1 base; unmatched junction bases: 13. The CDR3 consists of 18 residues. Germline V gene data show CDR1 as MNHEY and CDR2 as SVGEGT. CDR3 in amino acids: CASSQSRGGRVSYNEQFF. The CDR3 bases are TGTGCCAGCAGCCAAAGCCGGGGCGGGAGGGTGTCCTACAATGAGCAGTTCTTC.